This T cell receptor beta chain was recorded in a study of T cells in Graves' hyperthyroidism and ophthalmopathy. General study points: Through a model of 13 V-J features, ophthalmopathy was separated from stable hyperthyroidism. Blood shared most expanded thyroid clonotypes above 0.001.

Germline CDR1 is MGHRA and CDR2 is YSYEKL. V was shortened by 1 base and J by 6 bases, with 9 bases between the two germline ends. The CDR3 loop spans 14 amino acids. TCR beta CDR3 regions were amplified from RNA transcripts. When the TCR CDR3 underwent first-round RT-PCR, the HTBI primer set was used. In TCRdb, the multiplex PCR reads were re-called with MiXCR into one record per CDR3 protein. The data hold approximately 400,000 distinct CDR3 sequences, with approximately 14% observed a single time. This clonotype was counted only a few times. Antigen: not known. Ophthalmopathy patients had moderate-to-severe active disease, CAS ≥3, NOSPECS ≥4, and disease duration under 3 months.

This sequence joins TRBV4-1 and TRBJ2-2, with D possibly TRBD2 on 5 matching bases. The clonotype originates from a woman aged 25 to 39 with Graves' ophthalmopathy. The sample consisted of blood. The CDR3 reads CASSQVEGSGELFF. The CDR3 coding sequence is TGCGCCAGCAGCCAAGTAGAGGGTTCCGGGGAGCTGTTTTTT.